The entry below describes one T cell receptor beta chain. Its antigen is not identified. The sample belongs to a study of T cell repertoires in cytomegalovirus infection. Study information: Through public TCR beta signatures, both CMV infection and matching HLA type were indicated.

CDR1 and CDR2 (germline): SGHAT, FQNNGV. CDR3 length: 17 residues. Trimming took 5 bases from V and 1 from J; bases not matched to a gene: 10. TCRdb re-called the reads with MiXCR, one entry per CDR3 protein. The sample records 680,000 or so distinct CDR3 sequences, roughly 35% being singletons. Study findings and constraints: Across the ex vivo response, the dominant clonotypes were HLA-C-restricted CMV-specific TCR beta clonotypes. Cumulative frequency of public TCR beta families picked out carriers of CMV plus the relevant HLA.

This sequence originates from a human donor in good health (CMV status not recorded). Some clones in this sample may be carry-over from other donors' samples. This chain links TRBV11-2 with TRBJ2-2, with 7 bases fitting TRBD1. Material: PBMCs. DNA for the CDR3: TGTGCCAGCAGCCCCGGACAGACAGGGATGAACACCGGGGAGCTGTTTTTT. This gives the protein CASSPGQTGMNTGELFF.